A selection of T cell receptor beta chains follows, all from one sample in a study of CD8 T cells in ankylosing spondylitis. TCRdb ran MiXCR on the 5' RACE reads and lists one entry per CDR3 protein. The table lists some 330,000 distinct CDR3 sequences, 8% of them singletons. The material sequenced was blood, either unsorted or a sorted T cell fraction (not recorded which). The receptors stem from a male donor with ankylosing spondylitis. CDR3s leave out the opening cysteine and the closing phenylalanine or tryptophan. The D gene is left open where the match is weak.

cdr3_aa: ASGTGIEKLF
j_call: TRBJ1-4
v_call: TRBV27
d_call: TRBD1

cdr3_aa: ASSQEPIGHTDYGYT
j_call: TRBJ1-2
v_call: TRBV4-3
d_call: -

cdr3_aa: ASSDALGQMYQETQY
j_call: TRBJ2-5
v_call: TRBV2
d_call: -

cdr3_aa: ASSYGQAQPQH
j_call: TRBJ1-5
v_call: TRBV6-5
d_call: -

cdr3_aa: ASKVGGPDEQF
j_call: TRBJ2-1
v_call: TRBV28
d_call: TRBD2

cdr3_aa: ASSLSGLGEDTQY
j_call: TRBJ2-3
v_call: TRBV7-2
d_call: -

cdr3_aa: ASTGGSEAEAF
j_call: TRBJ1-1
v_call: TRBV12-5
d_call: -

cdr3_aa: ASSQDWARREQF
j_call: TRBJ2-1
v_call: TRBV4-1
d_call: -

cdr3_aa: ASSLFPHTEAF
j_call: TRBJ1-1
v_call: TRBV11-3
d_call: -

cdr3_aa: ASSLGQTNTGELF
j_call: TRBJ2-2
v_call: TRBV5-1
d_call: -

cdr3_aa: ASSSTSGVSYEQY
j_call: TRBJ2-7
v_call: TRBV7-9
d_call: TRBD2

cdr3_aa: ASRISGGETQY
j_call: TRBJ2-5
v_call: TRBV7-2
d_call: TRBD2

cdr3_aa: SARTRRGEQF
j_call: TRBJ2-1
v_call: TRBV29-1
d_call: TRBD2

cdr3_aa: ASSETGIGYT
j_call: TRBJ1-2
v_call: TRBV2
d_call: -

cdr3_aa: ASSRLTGGNTGELF
j_call: TRBJ2-2
v_call: TRBV28
d_call: TRBD1

cdr3_aa: ASSLAGDGTTEQY
j_call: TRBJ2-7
v_call: TRBV18
d_call: -

cdr3_aa: ASSPNAGTGRNEQF
j_call: TRBJ2-1
v_call: TRBV11-2
d_call: TRBD1

cdr3_aa: ASSIGLASDTQY
j_call: TRBJ2-3
v_call: TRBV12-3/TRBV12-4
d_call: -

cdr3_aa: ASGTRYEQF
j_call: TRBJ2-1
v_call: TRBV7-8
d_call: -

cdr3_aa: ASSLAIGIQPQH
j_call: TRBJ1-5
v_call: TRBV12-3/TRBV12-4
d_call: -

cdr3_aa: ASSLASGGRGDEQY
j_call: TRBJ2-7
v_call: TRBV5-1
d_call: TRBD2

cdr3_aa: ASSVITGVKNIQY
j_call: TRBJ2-4
v_call: TRBV5-1
d_call: -

cdr3_aa: ASGAGTGRTDTQY
j_call: TRBJ2-3
v_call: TRBV2
d_call: -

cdr3_aa: SVEDQSIYQETQY
j_call: TRBJ2-5
v_call: TRBV29-1
d_call: -

cdr3_aa: SARLAGPHEQF
j_call: TRBJ2-1
v_call: TRBV20-1
d_call: TRBD2

cdr3_aa: ASSVQGFSNTEAF
j_call: TRBJ1-1
v_call: TRBV5-1
d_call: TRBD1

cdr3_aa: ASLLAGSNTQY
j_call: TRBJ2-3
v_call: TRBV28
d_call: TRBD2

cdr3_aa: ASFEGPLYEQY
j_call: TRBJ2-7
v_call: TRBV5-1
d_call: -

cdr3_aa: ASSRDRTNYEQY
j_call: TRBJ2-7
v_call: TRBV14
d_call: -

cdr3_aa: ASSPTRLAGANEQF
j_call: TRBJ2-1
v_call: TRBV7-9
d_call: TRBD2

cdr3_aa: ASSPAGQTDRLF
j_call: TRBJ1-4
v_call: TRBV4-1
d_call: TRBD1

cdr3_aa: ASSLDGGNAGNTIY
j_call: TRBJ1-3
v_call: TRBV7-2
d_call: -

cdr3_aa: ASSSTELATQY
j_call: TRBJ2-5
v_call: TRBV13
d_call: -

cdr3_aa: ASTERSSYNEQF
j_call: TRBJ2-1
v_call: TRBV2
d_call: -

cdr3_aa: AWSVELAKNIQY
j_call: TRBJ2-4
v_call: TRBV30
d_call: -

cdr3_aa: SVPGGDQETQY
j_call: TRBJ2-5
v_call: TRBV29-1
d_call: TRBD2

cdr3_aa: ASSGQGTSGGGELF
j_call: TRBJ2-2
v_call: TRBV27
d_call: TRBD2

cdr3_aa: ASKGLAAREQF
j_call: TRBJ2-1
v_call: TRBV19
d_call: TRBD2

cdr3_aa: ASSFGYQLAGGGLDYEQY
j_call: TRBJ2-7
v_call: TRBV7-8
d_call: TRBD2

cdr3_aa: ASLRQGGSPLH
j_call: TRBJ1-6
v_call: TRBV12-3/TRBV12-4
d_call: TRBD1

cdr3_aa: ASSPMAAPSTDTQY
j_call: TRBJ2-3
v_call: TRBV12-3/TRBV12-4
d_call: -

cdr3_aa: ASSRRTGANTEAF
j_call: TRBJ1-1
v_call: TRBV3-1
d_call: TRBD1

cdr3_aa: ASRQSRTAGTQY
j_call: TRBJ2-5
v_call: TRBV7-2
d_call: -

cdr3_aa: ASSIDHRGGSYEQY
j_call: TRBJ2-7
v_call: TRBV19
d_call: -

cdr3_aa: ASREAGSYEQY
j_call: TRBJ2-7
v_call: TRBV14
d_call: TRBD2

cdr3_aa: ASSRGPGTDEKLF
j_call: TRBJ1-4
v_call: TRBV7-2
d_call: TRBD1

cdr3_aa: ASSRTSGPQETQY
j_call: TRBJ2-5
v_call: TRBV12-3/TRBV12-4
d_call: TRBD2

cdr3_aa: SVAGQGRQETQY
j_call: TRBJ2-5
v_call: TRBV29-1
d_call: TRBD1

cdr3_aa: ASRGREALVGGTDTQY
j_call: TRBJ2-3
v_call: TRBV11-2
d_call: TRBD2

cdr3_aa: ASSLVGGLAGYEQY
j_call: TRBJ2-7
v_call: TRBV5-5
d_call: TRBD2

cdr3_aa: ASSIPGQANTEAF
j_call: TRBJ1-1
v_call: TRBV19
d_call: -

cdr3_aa: ASQDRRGYQETQY
j_call: TRBJ2-5
v_call: TRBV25-1
d_call: -

cdr3_aa: ASTTTGGSEKLF
j_call: TRBJ1-4
v_call: TRBV5-1
d_call: TRBD1

cdr3_aa: ASRQGTGEFHEQY
j_call: TRBJ2-7
v_call: TRBV12-3/TRBV12-4
d_call: TRBD1

cdr3_aa: ASSKGEGQPQH
j_call: TRBJ1-5
v_call: TRBV21-1
d_call: -

cdr3_aa: ASSTRTSGGTDTQY
j_call: TRBJ2-3
v_call: TRBV3-1
d_call: TRBD2

cdr3_aa: SARDNRLALAEQF
j_call: TRBJ2-1
v_call: TRBV20-1
d_call: TRBD2

cdr3_aa: ASSLLAGTHNEQF
j_call: TRBJ2-1
v_call: TRBV28
d_call: TRBD2

cdr3_aa: ASREGGALTDTQY
j_call: TRBJ2-3
v_call: TRBV4-2
d_call: TRBD1

cdr3_aa: ASSLGGTGGFNEQF
j_call: TRBJ2-1
v_call: TRBV5-1
d_call: TRBD2